This T cell receptor (beta chain) came from a study of blood T cells in healthy people across ages. Whole-study findings and limits: Estimates of total diversity, which came from one million sequenced T cells, were considered to be underestimates. With donor CMV status unknown, expanded clonotype changes were possibly confounded.

V lost 6 bases and J lost 2, with 9 bases in between. Germline V gives CDR1 SQVTM, CDR2 ANQGSEA. This CDR3 spans 12 amino acids. In its sample, this clonotype was seen a few times. Its antigen is as yet unknown. Primers used in a second PCR of about 7 to 12 cycles were a sample-barcoded 5' primer and a J-beta primer mix. TCRdb re-analysed the 5' RACE reads in MiXCR, keeping a single row per CDR3 protein. The sample yields around 800,000 distinct CDR3 sequences, roughly 26% seen once. These data were also filed under a second study, of T cells of mothers and their children. From that report: Three healthy Caucasian mothers served as donors, and their six children did as well.

The sequence derives from a boy younger than 18 in good health. The gene calls are TRBV29-1 and TRBJ2-3; tentative D call: TRBD2 (5 bases). Material for sequencing was blood. The CDR3 here is CSVRAITDTQYF. For the CDR3, the DNA is TGCAGCGTGCGGGCCATCACAGATACGCAGTATTTT.